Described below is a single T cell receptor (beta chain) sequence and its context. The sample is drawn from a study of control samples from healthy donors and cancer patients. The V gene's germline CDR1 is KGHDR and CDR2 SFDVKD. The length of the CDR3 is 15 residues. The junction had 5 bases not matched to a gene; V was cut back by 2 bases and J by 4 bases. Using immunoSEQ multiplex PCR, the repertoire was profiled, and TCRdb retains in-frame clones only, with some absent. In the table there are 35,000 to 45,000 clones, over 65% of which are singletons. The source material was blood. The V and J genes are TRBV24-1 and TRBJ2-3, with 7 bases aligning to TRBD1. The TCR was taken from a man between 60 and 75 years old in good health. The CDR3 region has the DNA TGTGCCACCAGTGATTCGAGGGGGCAGGCAGATACGCAGTATTTT. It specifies CATSDSRGQADTQYF.